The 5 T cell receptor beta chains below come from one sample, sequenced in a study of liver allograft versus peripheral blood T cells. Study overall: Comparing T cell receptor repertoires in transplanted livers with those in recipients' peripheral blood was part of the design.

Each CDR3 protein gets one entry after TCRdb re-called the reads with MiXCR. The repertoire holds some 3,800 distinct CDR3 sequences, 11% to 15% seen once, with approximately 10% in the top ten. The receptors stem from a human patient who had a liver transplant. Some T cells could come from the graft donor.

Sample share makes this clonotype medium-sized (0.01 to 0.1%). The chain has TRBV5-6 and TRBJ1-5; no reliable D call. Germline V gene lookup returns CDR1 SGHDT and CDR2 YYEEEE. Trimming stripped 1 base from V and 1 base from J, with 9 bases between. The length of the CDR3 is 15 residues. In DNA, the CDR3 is TGTGCCAGCAGCTTGTGGTTTTCGAGCAATCAGCCCCAGCATTTT. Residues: CASSLWFSSNQPQHF.

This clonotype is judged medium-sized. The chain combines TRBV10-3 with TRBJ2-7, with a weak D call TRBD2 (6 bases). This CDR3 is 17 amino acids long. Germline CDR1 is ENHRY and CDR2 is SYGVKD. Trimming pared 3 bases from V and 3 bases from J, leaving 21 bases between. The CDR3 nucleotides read TGTGCCATCAGTGATCGAGGTCCGCGGGATCCTAACTACGAGCAGTACTTC. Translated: CAISDRGPRDPNYEQYF.

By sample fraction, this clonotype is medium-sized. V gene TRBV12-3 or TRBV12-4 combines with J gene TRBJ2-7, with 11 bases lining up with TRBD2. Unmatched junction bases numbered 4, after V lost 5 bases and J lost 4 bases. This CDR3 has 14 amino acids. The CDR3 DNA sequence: TGTGCCAGCAGTCCACTAGCGGGAGTGTACGAGCAGTACTTC. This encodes CASSPLAGVYEQYF.

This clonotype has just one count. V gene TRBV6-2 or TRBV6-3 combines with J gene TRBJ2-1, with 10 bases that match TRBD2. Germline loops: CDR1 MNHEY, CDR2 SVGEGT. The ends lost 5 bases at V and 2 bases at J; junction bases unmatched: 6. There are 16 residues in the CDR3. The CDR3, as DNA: TGTGCCAGCAGTAACCTAGCGGGAGAACCCTACAATGAGCAGTTCTTC. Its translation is CASSNLAGEPYNEQFF.

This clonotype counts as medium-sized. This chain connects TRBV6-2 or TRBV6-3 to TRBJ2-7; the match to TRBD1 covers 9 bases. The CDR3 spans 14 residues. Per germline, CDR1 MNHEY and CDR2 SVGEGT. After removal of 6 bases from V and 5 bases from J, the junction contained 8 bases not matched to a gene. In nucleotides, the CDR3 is TGTGCCAGCAGACTGAGACAGGGGGTCCACGAGCAGTACTTC. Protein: CASRLRQGVHEQYF.